This passage covers 26 T cell receptor beta chains from one sample sequenced in a study of blood T cell repertoires in COVID-19 (dated by TCRdb to 2020 to 2022). The receptor library was made with the immunoSEQ multiplex PCR assay. As stored in TCRdb, this immuneACCESS dataset retains in-frame rearrangements with V and J assigned. A fraction of the clones does not appear; measured against another copy, unresolved V genes explain less than half of the discrepancy, and the remainder lacks a known reason. This sample lists about 60,000 clones; 70% to 90% were detected once. The ten most abundant clones make up 3% to 4.5% of the sample. The sequenced sample was PBMCs or T cells enriched from blood (not recorded which). These receptors were obtained from a woman aged 40 to 50 with acute COVID-19.

V and J are TRBV2 and TRBJ1-4, with TRBD1 as a possible D gene (5 bases). Germline loops: CDR1 SNHLY, CDR2 FYNNEI. This CDR3 contains 15 residues. V lost 2 bases and J lost 3, with 10 bases in between. CDR3 in DNA: TGTGCCAGCAGTGAACAGGGAAGGTCTAATGAAAAACTGTTTTTT. Translating it yields CASSEQGRSNEKLFF.

The V gene is TRBV5-1, the J gene TRBJ2-2; no firm D call. Trimming left V 4 bases short and J 0 bases short, with 10 bases between. CDR3 length: 15 residues. CDR1 SGHRS and CDR2 YFSETQ come from the germline V gene. The CDR3 here is CASSPTIANTGELFF. The DNA for the CDR3 is TGCGCCAGCAGCCCTACCATAGCGAACACCGGGGAGCTGTTTTTT.

The rearrangement joins TRBV5-6 to TRBJ1-5, with a possible D match to TRBD1 (6 bases). This CDR3 contains 16 residues. Germline CDR1 SGHDT, CDR2 YYEEEE. Trimming cost V 4 bases and J 2 bases, with 16 bases left between them. The DNA of the CDR3 is TGTGCCAGCAGCCCGAGGGGGGGCGCGGGCAATCAGCCCCAGCATTTT. Encoded protein: CASSPRGGAGNQPQHF.

The chain couples TRBV6-5 to TRBJ2-5; 7 nucleotides line up with TRBD2. The trim removed 7 bases at V and 4 bases at J, leaving 9 bases unmatched. This CDR3 comprises 14 residues. Germline values: CDR1 MNHEY, CDR2 SVGAGI. As DNA, the CDR3 is TGTGCCAGCACTCCCGGACTAGTGCGAGAGACCCAGTACTTC. It translates to CASTPGLVRETQYF.

The chain couples TRBV2 to TRBJ1-5; D uncertain. The CDR3 has 15 amino acids. Germline V gene data show CDR1 as SNHLY and CDR2 as FYNNEI. Trimming pared 3 bases from V and 1 base from J, leaving 10 bases between. The CDR3 nucleotides are TGTGCCAGCAGTGATCGCCACTCCAGCAATCAGCCCCAGCATTTT. Translating it yields CASSDRHSSNQPQHF.

The genes are TRBV5-1 and TRBJ2-5; TRBD1 is a possible D gene (5 bases). CDR3 length equals 13 residues. The V end lost 4 bases, the J end lost 1 base, and 8 bases lay between the germline ends. The germline V gene encodes CDR1 SGHRS and CDR2 YFSETQ. The CDR3 protein is CASSTGVQETQYF. CDR3 DNA: TGCGCCAGCAGCACAGGAGTCCAAGAGACCCAGTACTTC. Variable domain in full (rest from reference TRBV5-1 and TRBJ2-5): KAGVTQTPRYLIKTRGQQVTLSCSPISGHRSVSWYQQTPGQGLQFLFEYFSETQRNKGNFPGRFSGRQFSNSRSEMNVSTLELGDSALYLCASSTGVQETQYFGPGTRLLVL.

This clone was counted a single time. The chain uses TRBV19 and TRBJ2-1, with 9 bases lining up with TRBD2. Trimming at V came to 7 bases and at J to 8 bases, leaving 9 bases not matched to a gene. Per germline, CDR1 LNHDA and CDR2 SQIVND (reference sequence). The CDR3 spans 14 residues. CDR3 in amino acids: CASTPQRGVDEQFF. DNA for the CDR3: TGTGCCAGTACCCCCCAGCGGGGGGTGGATGAGCAGTTCTTC. Supplemented by reference TRBV19 and TRBJ2-1, the full variable domain reads DGGITQSPKYLFRKEGQNVTLSCEQNLNHDAMYWYRQDPGQGLRLIYYSQIVNDFQKGDIAEGYSVSREKKESFPLTVTSAQKNPTAFYLCASTPQRGVDEQFFGPGTRLTVL.

This clone was picked up a small number of times. V usage is TRBV30 and J usage is TRBJ2-7; D is possibly TRBD2 (6 bases). CDR3 length equals 12 residues. Germline lookup yields CDR1 GTSNPN and CDR2 SVGIG (reference sequence). V lost 4 bases and J lost 6, with 13 bases in between. The DNA for the CDR3 is TGTGCCTGGAAACTAGCTTCTTTCGAGCAGTACGTC. This encodes CAWKLASFEQYV.

This clone was picked up one time. The rearrangement uses TRBV29-1 and TRBJ1-4; weak D call: TRBD1 (6 bases). The CDR3 is 13 amino acids. V was clipped by 8 bases and J by 6 bases, with 16 bases between them. In germline, CDR1 is SQVTM, CDR2 ANQGSEA. CDR3 loop: CSIKTGGDEKLFF. CDR3 bases: TGCAGCATCAAGACAGGTGGGGATGAAAAACTGTTTTTT.

By share, this clone counts as medium-sized. The rearrangement uses TRBV2 and TRBJ2-1, with TRBD2 identical over 14 bases. The CDR3 extends over 18 amino acids. V lost 8 bases to trimming and J lost 8 bases; unmatched junction nucleotides: 17. The germline CDR1 and CDR2 sequences are SNHLY and FYNNEI. CDR3 in amino acids: CASRTGTSGSAAWDEQFF. The CDR3 DNA reads TGTGCCAGCCGGACCGGGACTAGCGGGAGTGCGGCCTGGGATGAGCAGTTCTTC.

This clone has just one count. This chain uses TRBV3-1 (or the pseudogene TRBV3-2) with TRBJ2-1, with D possibly matching TRBD1 (5 bases). The CDR3 consists of 14 residues. Per germline, CDR1 LGHDT and CDR2 YNNKEL (reference sequence). Trimming cost V 1 base and J 5 bases, with 9 bases left between them. CDR3 loop: CASSQVAGHNEQFF. The DNA for the CDR3 is TGTGCCAGCAGCCAAGTAGCAGGGCACAATGAGCAGTTCTTC.

This chain links TRBV28 with TRBJ2-3; TRBD2 matches 11 bases. J gave up 8 bases and V 6 bases, and 22 bases lay outside the gene matches. There are 19 residues in the CDR3. Germline assignment: CDR1 MDHEN and CDR2 SYDVKM. CDR3 sequence: CASSAPSQGLAATGSTQYF. CDR3 in DNA: TGTGCCAGCAGCGCGCCGTCCCAGGGACTAGCGGCGACAGGGAGTACGCAGTATTTT.

This chain connects TRBV10-2 to TRBJ2-7; 9 bases fit TRBD1. There are 14 residues in the CDR3. The J segment lost 6 bases and the V segment lost 3 bases, leaving 6 bases of the junction unmatched. Germline-derived CDR1 and CDR2 are WSHSY and SAAADI. CDR3 bases: TGCGCCAGCAGTGACCTCCGGGACAGGGTCGAGCAGTACTTC. Translated, it gives CASSDLRDRVEQYF.

This clone has only a few counts. The chain's CDR3 is CASGRNTEAFF. The CDR3 nucleotides are TGTGCCAGCGGGCGTAACACTGAAGCTTTCTTT. This chain connects TRBV6-5 to TRBJ1-1; the D is unclear. The germline V gene encodes CDR1 MNHEY and CDR2 SVGAGI. With 8 bases removed from V and 2 bases from J, the gap between germline ends came to 6 bases. The CDR3 runs to 11 residues.

The rearrangement uses TRBV27 and TRBJ2-7, with 7 bases lining up with TRBD2. This CDR3 spans 11 amino acids. Germline CDR1 MNHEY, CDR2 SMNVEV (reference sequence). After removal of 11 bases from V and 6 bases from J, the junction contained 7 bases not matched to a gene. Here the CDR3 DNA reads TGTGCCTTCCCGCGGGGGTCCGAGCAGTACGTC. Protein sequence: CAFPRGSEQYV.

CDR3 bases: TGTGCCAGCAGCAAAGATTGGGAGGGGACAGGGGCCTACGAGCAGTACTTC. This translates into CASSKDWEGTGAYEQYF. The genes are TRBV21-1 and TRBJ2-7; the table assigns TRBD1, which was not confirmed against the DNA. TRBV21-1 is tagged as a pseudogene. CDR3 length: 17 amino acids.

This clone has only one observation. This chain uses TRBV7-9 with TRBJ2-2, with 7 bases aligning to TRBD1. Looked up from germline, CDR1 is SEHNR and CDR2 is FQNEAQ (reference sequence). The J segment lost 3 bases and the V segment lost 5 bases, leaving 12 bases of the junction unmatched. The CDR3 covers 17 residues. In DNA form, the CDR3 reads TGTGCCAGCAGCCCATACAGGGGCGCGAGTTACACCGGGGAGCTGTTTTTT. Its translation: CASSPYRGASYTGELFF.

This clone was seen once. The chain recombines TRBV9 with TRBJ2-7; the D gene is possibly TRBD1 (6 bases). Germline loops: CDR1 SGDLS, CDR2 YYNGEE. The CDR3 spans 16 residues. The V end lost 3 bases, the J end lost 3 bases, and 19 bases lay between the germline ends. For the CDR3, the DNA is TGTGCCAGCAGCGCGATTAACAGGGTCCCCTTCTACGAGCAGTACGTC. Translated, it gives CASSAINRVPFYEQYV.

The CDR3 loop reads CASSQGHGGTYEQYF. The DNA for the CDR3 is TGTGCCAGCAGCCAAGGCCACGGGGGAACCTACGAGCAGTACTTC. The chain links TRBV14 to TRBJ2-7, with D maybe TRBD2 (6 bases). The ends were cut back, 1 base at V and 2 bases at J, with 12 bases in the middle. This CDR3 has 15 residues. The V gene's germline CDR1 is SGHDN and CDR2 FVKESK. Using reference TRBV14 and TRBJ2-7 for the parts outside the CDR3, the full variable domain is EAGVTQFPSHSVIEKGQTVTLRCDPISGHDNLYWYRRVMGKEIKFLLHFVKESKQDESGMPNNRFLAERTGGTYSTLKVQPAELEDSGVYFCASSQGHGGTYEQYFGPGTRLTVT.

The genes are TRBV5-1 and TRBJ2-5, with 7 positions matching TRBD2. V lost 5 bases and J lost 2; bases outside the gene matches: 3. This CDR3 contains 13 residues. Germline V lookup: CDR1 SGHRS, CDR2 YFSETQ. In DNA form, the CDR3 reads TGCGCCAGCAGGGCAGCGGGGCAAGAGACCCAGTACTTC. This gives the protein CASRAAGQETQYF.

J is TRBJ2-1 and V is TRBV27, with TRBD1 matching over 7 bases. With V trimmed by 5 bases and J by 4 bases, 5 bases remained unmatched. The CDR3 is made up of 14 amino acids. From germline, CDR1 is MNHEY and CDR2 SMNVEV (reference sequence). CDR3 amino acids: CASSVRQGYNEQFF. The DNA for the CDR3 is TGTGCCAGCAGTGTTAGACAGGGATACAATGAGCAGTTCTTC.

The V and J genes are TRBV7-8 and TRBJ2-7; tentatively, D is TRBD1 (5 bases). The V end was cut by 2 bases, the J end by 4 bases, with 9 bases between. The CDR3 loop spans 13 amino acids. Per germline, CDR1 SGHVS and CDR2 FQNEAQ. The DNA of the CDR3 is TGTGCCAGCAGCTTATTCCCAGGGTACGAGCAGTACGTC. This encodes CASSLFPGYEQYV.

Notes on this clone: Other DNA sequences in the same sample also yield this CDR3. This chain joins TRBV11-2 and TRBJ2-1, with 16 bases matching TRBD2. The CDR3 sequence is 15 residues long. V shed 4 bases, J shed 8 bases, and the junction held 2 bases outside the gene matches. The V gene's germline CDR1 is SGHAT and CDR2 FQNNGV. CDR3 in amino acids: CASSSGLAGGHEQFF. Written as DNA, the CDR3 is TGTGCCAGCAGCTCGGGACTAGCGGGAGGGCATGAGCAGTTCTTC.

This chain links TRBV15 with TRBJ2-3; tentative D call: TRBD2 (6 bases). Trimming left V 3 bases short and J 3 bases short, with 19 bases between. The CDR3 is 17 amino acids. CDR1 is LNHNV and CDR2 is YYDKDF in the germline V gene (reference sequence). The chain's CDR3 is CATSSRGGGAETDTQYF. The CDR3, as DNA: TGTGCCACCAGCAGCCGGGGCGGAGGGGCGGAAACAGATACGCAGTATTTT.

V and J are TRBV10-1 and TRBJ2-7; 15 bases are a match to TRBD2. CDR1 and CDR2 from the germline V gene are WNHNN and SYGVQD (reference sequence). The V and J ends lost 2 bases and 3 bases, in that order; junction bases with no gene match: 14. There are 20 residues in the CDR3. CDR3 protein: CASSENGTRTSGRALYEQYF. The CDR3, as DNA: TGCGCCAGCAGTGAGAACGGGACCCGGACTAGCGGGAGGGCCCTCTACGAGCAGTACTTC.

The chain employs TRBV2 and TRBJ1-2; TRBD1 matches at 7 bases. The CDR3 totals 15 residues. Germline lookup yields CDR1 SNHLY and CDR2 FYNNEI. J gave up 4 bases and V 7 bases, and 12 bases lay outside the gene matches. CDR3 coding DNA: TGTGCCAGCAAGGAGGAACAGGGGAAACCCTATGGCTACACCTTC. As protein: CASKEEQGKPYGYTF.